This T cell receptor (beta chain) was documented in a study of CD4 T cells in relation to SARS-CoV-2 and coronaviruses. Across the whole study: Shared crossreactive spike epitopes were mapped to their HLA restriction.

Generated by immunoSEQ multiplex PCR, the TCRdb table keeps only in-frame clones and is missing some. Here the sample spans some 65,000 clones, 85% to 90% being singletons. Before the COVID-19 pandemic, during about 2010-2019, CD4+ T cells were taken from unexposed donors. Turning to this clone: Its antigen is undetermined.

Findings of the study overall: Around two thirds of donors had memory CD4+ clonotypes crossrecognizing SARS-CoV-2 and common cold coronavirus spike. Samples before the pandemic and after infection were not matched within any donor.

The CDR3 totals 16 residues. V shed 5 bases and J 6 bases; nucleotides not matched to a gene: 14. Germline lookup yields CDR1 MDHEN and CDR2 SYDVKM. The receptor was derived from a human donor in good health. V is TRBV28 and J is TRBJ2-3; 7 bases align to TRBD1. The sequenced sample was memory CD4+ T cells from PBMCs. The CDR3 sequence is CASSLFPGTEVDTQYF. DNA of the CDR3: TGTGCCAGCAGTCTTTTCCCCGGGACAGAAGTCGATACGCAGTATTTT.